This TCR beta chain stems from a study of blood T cells in healthy people across ages. This CDR3 is 14 amino acids long. V was pared by 2 bases and J by 3 bases, with 10 bases between. Germline V CDR1 and CDR2: SGDLS, YYNGEE. A few counts support this clonotype. Primed by a sample-barcoded 5' primer and a J-beta primer mix, a second PCR proceeded for roughly 6 to 12 cycles. TCRdb called the 5' RACE reads again in MiXCR, with one record for every CDR3 protein. The sample has approximately 820,000 distinct CDR3 sequences; roughly 44% are singletons. This rearrangement joins TRBV9 to TRBJ2-3; no clear D gene. Sequencing was carried out using blood. This receptor was taken from a man in his sixties in good health. The CDR3 reads CASSVGVGTDTQYF. For the CDR3, the DNA is TGTGCCAGCAGCGTGGGCGTAGGGACAGATACGCAGTATTTT. Complete variable domain (other parts from reference TRBV9 and TRBJ2-3): DSGVTQTPKHLITATGQRVTLRCSPRSGDLSVYWYQQSLDQGLQFLIQYYNGEERAKGNILERFSAQQFPDLHSELNLSSLELGDSALYFCASSVGVGTDTQYFGPGTRLTVL.